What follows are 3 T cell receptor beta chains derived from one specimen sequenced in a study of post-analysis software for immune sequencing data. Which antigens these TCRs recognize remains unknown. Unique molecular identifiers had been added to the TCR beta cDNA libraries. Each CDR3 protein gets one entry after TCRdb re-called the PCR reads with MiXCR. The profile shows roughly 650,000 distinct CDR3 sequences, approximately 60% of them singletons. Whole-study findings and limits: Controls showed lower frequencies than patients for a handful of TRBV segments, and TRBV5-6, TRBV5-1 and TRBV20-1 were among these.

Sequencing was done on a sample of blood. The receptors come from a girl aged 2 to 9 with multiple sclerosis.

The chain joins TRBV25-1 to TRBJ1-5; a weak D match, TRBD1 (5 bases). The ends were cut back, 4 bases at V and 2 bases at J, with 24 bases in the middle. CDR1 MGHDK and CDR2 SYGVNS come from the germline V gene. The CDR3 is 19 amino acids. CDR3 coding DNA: TGTGCCAGCAGTGCTCCGGGATCCAGGGCGAGGAAGCGCAATCAGCCCCAGCATTTT. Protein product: CASSAPGSRARKRNQPQHF.

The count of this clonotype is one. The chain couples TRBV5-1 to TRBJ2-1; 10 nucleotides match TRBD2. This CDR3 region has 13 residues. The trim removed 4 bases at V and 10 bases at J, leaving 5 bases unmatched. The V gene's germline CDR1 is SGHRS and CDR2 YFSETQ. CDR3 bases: TGCGCCAGCAGCCACAGGACTAGCGGAGAGCAGTTCTTC. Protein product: CASSHRTSGEQFF. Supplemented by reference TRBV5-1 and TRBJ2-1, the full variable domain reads KAGVTQTPRYLIKTRGQQVTLSCSPISGHRSVSWYQQTPGQGLQFLFEYFSETQRNKGNFPGRFSGRQFSNSRSEMNVSTLELGDSALYLCASSHRTSGEQFFGPGTRLTVL.

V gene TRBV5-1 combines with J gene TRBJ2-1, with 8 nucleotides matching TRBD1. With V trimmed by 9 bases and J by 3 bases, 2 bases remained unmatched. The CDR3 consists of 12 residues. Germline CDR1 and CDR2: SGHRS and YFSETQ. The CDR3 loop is CATGQGYNEQFF. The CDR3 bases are TGCGCCACCGGACAGGGCTACAATGAGCAGTTCTTC.